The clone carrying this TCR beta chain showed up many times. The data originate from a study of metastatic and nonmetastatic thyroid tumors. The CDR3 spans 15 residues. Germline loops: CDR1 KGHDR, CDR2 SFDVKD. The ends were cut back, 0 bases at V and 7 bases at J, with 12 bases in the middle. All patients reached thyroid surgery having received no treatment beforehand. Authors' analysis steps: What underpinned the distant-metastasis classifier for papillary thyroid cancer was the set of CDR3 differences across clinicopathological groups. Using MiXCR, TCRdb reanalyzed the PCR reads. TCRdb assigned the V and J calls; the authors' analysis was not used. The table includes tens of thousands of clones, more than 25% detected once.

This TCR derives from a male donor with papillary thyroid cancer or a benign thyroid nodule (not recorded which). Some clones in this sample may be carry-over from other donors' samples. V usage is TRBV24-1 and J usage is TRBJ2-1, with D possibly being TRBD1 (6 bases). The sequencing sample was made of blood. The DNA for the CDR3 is TGTGCCACCAGTGATTTGCAAACCGGGACAAATGAGCAGTTCTTC. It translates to CATSDLQTGTNEQFF.